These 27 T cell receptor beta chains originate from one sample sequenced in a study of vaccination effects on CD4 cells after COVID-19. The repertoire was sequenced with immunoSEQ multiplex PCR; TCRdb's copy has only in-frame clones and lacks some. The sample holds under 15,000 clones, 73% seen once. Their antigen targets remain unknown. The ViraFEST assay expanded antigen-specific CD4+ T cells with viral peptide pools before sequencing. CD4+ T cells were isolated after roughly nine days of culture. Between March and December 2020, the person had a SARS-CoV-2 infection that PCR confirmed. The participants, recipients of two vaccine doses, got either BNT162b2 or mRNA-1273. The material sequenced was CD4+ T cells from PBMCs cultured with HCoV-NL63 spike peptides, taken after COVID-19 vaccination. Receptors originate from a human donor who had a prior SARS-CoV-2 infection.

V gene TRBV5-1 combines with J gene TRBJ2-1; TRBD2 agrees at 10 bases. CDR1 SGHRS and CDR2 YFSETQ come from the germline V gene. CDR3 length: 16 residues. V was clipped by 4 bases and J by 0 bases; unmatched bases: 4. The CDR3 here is CASSALAGASYNEQFF. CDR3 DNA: TGCGCCAGCAGCGCGCTAGCGGGGGCCTCCTACAATGAGCAGTTCTTC.

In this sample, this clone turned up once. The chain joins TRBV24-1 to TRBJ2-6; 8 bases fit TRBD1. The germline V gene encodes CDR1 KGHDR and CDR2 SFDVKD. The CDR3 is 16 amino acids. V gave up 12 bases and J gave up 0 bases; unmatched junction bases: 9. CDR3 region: CAAGGRGPSGANVLTF. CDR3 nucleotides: TGTGCCGCCGGGGGCAGGGGGCCCTCTGGGGCCAACGTCCTGACTTTC.

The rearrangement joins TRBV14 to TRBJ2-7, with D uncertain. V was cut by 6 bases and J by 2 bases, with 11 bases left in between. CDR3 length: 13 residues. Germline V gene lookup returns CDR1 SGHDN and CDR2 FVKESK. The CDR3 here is CASRKTGTYEQYF. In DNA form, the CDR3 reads TGTGCCAGCAGGAAGACTGGAACCTACGAGCAGTACTTC.

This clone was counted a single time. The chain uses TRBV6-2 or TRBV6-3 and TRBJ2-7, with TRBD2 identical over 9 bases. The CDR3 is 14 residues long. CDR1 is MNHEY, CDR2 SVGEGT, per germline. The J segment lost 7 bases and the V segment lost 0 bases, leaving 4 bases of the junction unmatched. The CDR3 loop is CASSYSFGLAEQYF. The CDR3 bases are TGTGCCAGCAGTTACTCGTTTGGACTAGCGGAGCAGTACTTC.

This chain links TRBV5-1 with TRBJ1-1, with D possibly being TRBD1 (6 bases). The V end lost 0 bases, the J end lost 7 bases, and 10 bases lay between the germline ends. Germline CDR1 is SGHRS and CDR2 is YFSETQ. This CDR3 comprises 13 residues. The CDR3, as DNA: TGCGCCAGCAGCTTGGGTGGACAGAGTGAAGCTTTCTTT. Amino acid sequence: CASSLGGQSEAFF.

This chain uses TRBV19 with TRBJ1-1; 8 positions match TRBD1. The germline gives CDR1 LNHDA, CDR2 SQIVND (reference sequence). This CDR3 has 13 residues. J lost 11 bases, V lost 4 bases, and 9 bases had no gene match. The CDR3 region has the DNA TGTGCCAGTAGTACCGGACAGGGATCGCGGGCTTTCTTT. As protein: CASSTGQGSRAFF.

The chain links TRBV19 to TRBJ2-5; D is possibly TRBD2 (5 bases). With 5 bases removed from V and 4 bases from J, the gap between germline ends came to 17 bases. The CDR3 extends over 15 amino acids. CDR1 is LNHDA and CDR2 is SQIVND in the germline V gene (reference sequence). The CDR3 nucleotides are TGTGCCAGTAGTCCCCCGGGGAGCGCGGGAGAGACCCAGTACTTC. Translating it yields CASSPPGSAGETQYF. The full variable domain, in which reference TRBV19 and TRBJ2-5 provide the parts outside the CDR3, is DGGITQSPKYLFRKEGQNVTLSCEQNLNHDAMYWYRQDPGQGLRLIYYSQIVNDFQKGDIAEGYSVSREKKESFPLTVTSAQKNPTAFYLCASSPPGSAGETQYFGPGTRLLVL.

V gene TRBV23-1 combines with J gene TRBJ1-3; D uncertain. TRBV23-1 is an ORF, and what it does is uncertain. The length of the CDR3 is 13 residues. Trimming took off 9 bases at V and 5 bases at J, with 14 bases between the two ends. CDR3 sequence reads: CARAQKDRNTIYF. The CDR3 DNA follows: TGCGCCAGAGCCCAAAAAGACAGAAACACCATATATTTT.

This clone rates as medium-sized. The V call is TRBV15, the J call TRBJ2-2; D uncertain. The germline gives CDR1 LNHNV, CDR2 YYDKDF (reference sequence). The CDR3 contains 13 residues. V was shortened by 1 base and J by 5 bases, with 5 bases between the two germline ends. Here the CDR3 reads CATSRVSTGELFF. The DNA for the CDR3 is TGTGCCACCAGCAGAGTCTCAACCGGGGAGCTGTTTTTT.

In DNA, the CDR3 is TGTGCCAGCAACCTGGGGGGGCGGTACTCCTACAATGAGCAGTTCTTC. Its protein product is CASNLGGRYSYNEQFF. The rearrangement links TRBV5-6 to TRBJ2-1, with D perhaps TRBD2 (7 bases). The ends were cut back, 6 bases at V and 0 bases at J, with 16 bases in the middle. In germline, CDR1 is SGHDT, CDR2 YYEEEE. The CDR3 consists of 16 residues.

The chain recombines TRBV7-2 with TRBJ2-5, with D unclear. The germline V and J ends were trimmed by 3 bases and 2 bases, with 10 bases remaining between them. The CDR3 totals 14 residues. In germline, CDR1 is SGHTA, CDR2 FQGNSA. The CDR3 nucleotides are TGTGCCAGCAGCTTCCGGACGGAACAAGAGACCCAGTACTTC. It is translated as CASSFRTEQETQYF.

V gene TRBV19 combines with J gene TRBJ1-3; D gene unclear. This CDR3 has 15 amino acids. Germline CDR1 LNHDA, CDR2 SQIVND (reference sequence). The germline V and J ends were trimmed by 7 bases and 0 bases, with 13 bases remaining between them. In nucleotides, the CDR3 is TGTGCCAGTAAAACCTACGTCAACTCTGGAAACACCATATATTTT. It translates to CASKTYVNSGNTIYF.

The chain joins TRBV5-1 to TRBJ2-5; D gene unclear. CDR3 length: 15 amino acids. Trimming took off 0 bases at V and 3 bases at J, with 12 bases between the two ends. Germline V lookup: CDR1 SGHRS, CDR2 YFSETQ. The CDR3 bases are TGCGCCAGCAGCTTGGTCGGCTACACCGAAGAGACCCAGTACTTC. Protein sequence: CASSLVGYTEETQYF.

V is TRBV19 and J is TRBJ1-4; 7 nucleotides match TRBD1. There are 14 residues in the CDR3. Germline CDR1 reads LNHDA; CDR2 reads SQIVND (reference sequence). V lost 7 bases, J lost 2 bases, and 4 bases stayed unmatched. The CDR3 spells CASIPQGTNEKLFF. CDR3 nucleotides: TGTGCCAGTATCCCACAGGGGACTAATGAAAAACTGTTTTTT.

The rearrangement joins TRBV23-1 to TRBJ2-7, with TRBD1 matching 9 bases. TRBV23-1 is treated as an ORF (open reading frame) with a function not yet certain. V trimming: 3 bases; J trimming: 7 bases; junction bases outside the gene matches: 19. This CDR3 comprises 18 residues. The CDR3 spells CASSHRTRARDRGGEQYF. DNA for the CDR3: TGCGCCAGCAGTCATCGGACGCGTGCCCGAGACAGGGGGGGAGAGCAGTACTTC.

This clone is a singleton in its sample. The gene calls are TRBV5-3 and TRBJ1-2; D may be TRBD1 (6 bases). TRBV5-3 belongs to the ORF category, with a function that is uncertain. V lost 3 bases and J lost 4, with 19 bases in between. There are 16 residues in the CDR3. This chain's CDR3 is CARSSKPRGLGYGYTF. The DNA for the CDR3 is TGTGCCAGAAGCTCTAAACCCAGGGGTTTGGGCTATGGCTACACCTTC.

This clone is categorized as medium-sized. The CDR3, as DNA: TGCGCCAGCAGCCGTCGACTAGCGGGAGACAATGAGCAGTTCTTC. It yields the protein CASSRRLAGDNEQFF. V is TRBV5-1 and J is TRBJ2-1; TRBD2 agrees at 12 bases. The CDR3 totals 15 residues. CDR1 and CDR2 from the germline V gene are SGHRS and YFSETQ. The V gene end was trimmed by 4 bases and the J gene end by 5 bases; junction bases not matched to a gene: 4.

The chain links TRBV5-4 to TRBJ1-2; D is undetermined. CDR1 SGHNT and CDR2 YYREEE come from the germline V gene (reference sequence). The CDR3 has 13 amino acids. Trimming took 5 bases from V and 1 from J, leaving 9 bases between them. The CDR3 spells CASSPDGNYGYTF. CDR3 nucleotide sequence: TGTGCCAGCAGTCCGGACGGTAACTATGGCTACACCTTC.

The CDR3 loop reads CASSLLNYGYTF. The CDR3 DNA reads as TGTGCCAGCAGCTTATTGAACTATGGCTACACCTTC. V and J are TRBV11-3 and TRBJ1-2; D remains ambiguous. Germline values: CDR1 SGHNT, CDR2 YENEEA. Trimming took 2 bases from V and 2 from J, leaving 3 bases between them. The CDR3 is made up of 12 amino acids. Drawing the rest from reference TRBV11-3 and TRBJ1-2, the complete variable domain is EAGVVQSPRYKIIEKKQPVAFWCNPISGHNTLYWYLQNLGQGPELLIRYENEEAVDDSQLPKDRFSAERLKGVDSTLKIQPAELGDSAVYLCASSLLNYGYTFGSGTRLTVV.

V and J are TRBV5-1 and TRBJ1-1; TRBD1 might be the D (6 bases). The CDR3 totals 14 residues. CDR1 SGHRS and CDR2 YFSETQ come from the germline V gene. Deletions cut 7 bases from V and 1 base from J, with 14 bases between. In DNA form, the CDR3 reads TGCGCCAGCGGTAGTTACAGGGCGAACACTGAAGCTTTCTTT. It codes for CASGSYRANTEAFF.

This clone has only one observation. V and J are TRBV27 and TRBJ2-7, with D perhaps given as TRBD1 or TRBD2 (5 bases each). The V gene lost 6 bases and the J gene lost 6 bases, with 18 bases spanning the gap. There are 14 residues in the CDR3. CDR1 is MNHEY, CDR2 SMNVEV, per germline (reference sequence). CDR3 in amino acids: CASSRTGTGSEQYF. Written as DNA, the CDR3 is TGTGCCAGCAGCCGAACCGGGACGGGGAGCGAGCAGTACTTC.

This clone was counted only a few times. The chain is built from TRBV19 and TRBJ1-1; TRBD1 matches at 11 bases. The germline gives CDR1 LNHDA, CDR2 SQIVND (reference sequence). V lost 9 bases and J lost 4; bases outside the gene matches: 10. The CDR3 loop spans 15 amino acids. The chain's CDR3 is CASTDRGPHPTEAFF. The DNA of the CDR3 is TGTGCCAGCACGGACAGGGGGCCGCACCCCACTGAAGCTTTCTTT.

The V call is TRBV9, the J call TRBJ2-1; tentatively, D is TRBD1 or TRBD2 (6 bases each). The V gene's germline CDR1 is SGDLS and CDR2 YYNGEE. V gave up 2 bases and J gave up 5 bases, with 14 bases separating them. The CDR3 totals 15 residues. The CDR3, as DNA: TGTGCCAGCAGCGTTAGGGGGGAAAGGGACAATGAGCAGTTCTTC. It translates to CASSVRGERDNEQFF.

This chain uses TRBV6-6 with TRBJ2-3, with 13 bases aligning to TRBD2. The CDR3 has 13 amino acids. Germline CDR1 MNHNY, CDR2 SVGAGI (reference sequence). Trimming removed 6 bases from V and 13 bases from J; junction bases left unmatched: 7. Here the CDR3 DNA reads TGTGCCAGCAGCGGGACTAGCGGGGAGGCAAAGTATTTT. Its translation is CASSGTSGEAKYF.

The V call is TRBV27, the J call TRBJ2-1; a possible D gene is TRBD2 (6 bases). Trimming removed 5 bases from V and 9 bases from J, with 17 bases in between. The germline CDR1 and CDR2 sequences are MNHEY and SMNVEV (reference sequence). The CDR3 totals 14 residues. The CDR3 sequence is CASSTSAGHSEQFF. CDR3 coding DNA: TGTGCCAGCAGTACCTCAGCGGGTCACAGTGAGCAGTTCTTC.

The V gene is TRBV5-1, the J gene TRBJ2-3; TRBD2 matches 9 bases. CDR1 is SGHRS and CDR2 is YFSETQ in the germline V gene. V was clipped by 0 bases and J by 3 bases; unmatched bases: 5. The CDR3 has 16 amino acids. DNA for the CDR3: TGCGCCAGCAGCTTGGCGGCGGGGGGGAGGACAGATACGCAGTATTTT. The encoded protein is CASSLAAGGRTDTQYF.

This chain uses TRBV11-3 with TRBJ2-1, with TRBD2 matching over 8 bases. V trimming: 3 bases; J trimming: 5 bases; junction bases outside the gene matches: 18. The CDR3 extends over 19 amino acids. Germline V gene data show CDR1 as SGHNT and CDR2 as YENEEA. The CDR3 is CASSFRGRAKTSGNNEQFF. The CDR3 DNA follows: TGTGCCAGCAGCTTCCGGGGGCGGGCAAAAACTAGCGGCAACAATGAGCAGTTCTTC. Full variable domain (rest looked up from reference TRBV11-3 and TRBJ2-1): EAGVVQSPRYKIIEKKQPVAFWCNPISGHNTLYWYLQNLGQGPELLIRYENEEAVDDSQLPKDRFSAERLKGVDSTLKIQPAELGDSAVYLCASSFRGRAKTSGNNEQFFGPGTRLTVL.